This T cell receptor (beta chain) was recovered during a study of blood T cells in healthy people across ages. Germline V gene data show CDR1 as SEHNR and CDR2 as FQNEAQ (reference sequence). The CDR3 runs to 16 residues. Germline trimming cut 6 bases from V and 4 bases from J; bases unmatched to any gene: 10. A J-beta primer mix and a sample-barcoded 5' primer were used in a second PCR of roughly 7 to 12 cycles. One entry per CDR3 protein, called by TCRdb with MiXCR from the 5' RACE reads. The sample carries 550,000 to 600,000 distinct CDR3 sequences, roughly 48% recorded once. Source material: blood. The chain employs TRBV7-9 and TRBJ2-1; 9 bases align to TRBD2. The sequence came from a man aged 80 or over in good health. This chain's CDR3 is CASSITGTSSYNEQFF. CDR3 DNA: TGTGCCAGCAGTATTACCGGGACTAGCAGTTACAATGAGCAGTTCTTC.